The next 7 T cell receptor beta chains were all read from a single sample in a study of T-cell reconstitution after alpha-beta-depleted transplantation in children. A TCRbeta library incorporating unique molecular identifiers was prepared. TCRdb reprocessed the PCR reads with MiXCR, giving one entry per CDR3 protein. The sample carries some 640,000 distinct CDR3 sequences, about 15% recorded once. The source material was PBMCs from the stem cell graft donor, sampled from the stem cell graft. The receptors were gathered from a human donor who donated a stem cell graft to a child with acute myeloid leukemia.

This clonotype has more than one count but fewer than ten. The CDR3 region has the DNA TGCAGTGCAGATCTTAGCTCCTACAATGAGCAGTTCTTC. It specifies CSADLSSYNEQFF. The V gene is TRBV20-1, the J gene TRBJ2-1; D uncertain. Trimming took 6 bases from V and 0 from J, leaving 9 bases between them. Germline V gene sequence: CDR1 DFQATT, CDR2 SNEGSKA (reference sequence). The CDR3 totals 13 residues.

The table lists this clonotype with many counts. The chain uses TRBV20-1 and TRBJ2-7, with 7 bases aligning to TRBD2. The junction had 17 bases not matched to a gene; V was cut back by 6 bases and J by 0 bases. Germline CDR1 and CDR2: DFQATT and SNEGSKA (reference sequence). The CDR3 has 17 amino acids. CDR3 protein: CSATDYERGLYSYEQYV. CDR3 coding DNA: TGCAGTGCAACCGATTATGAGCGGGGACTTTACTCCTACGAGCAGTACGTC.

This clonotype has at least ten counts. This CDR3 is CSARAGTDYEQYF. As DNA, the CDR3 is TGCAGTGCTAGAGCCGGGACCGACTACGAGCAGTACTTC. The chain is built from TRBV20-1 and TRBJ2-7; perhaps D is TRBD1 or TRBD2 (5 bases each). The CDR3 totals 13 residues. V lost 1 base, J lost 3 bases, and 10 bases lay in between. The germline gives CDR1 DFQATT, CDR2 SNEGSKA (reference sequence).

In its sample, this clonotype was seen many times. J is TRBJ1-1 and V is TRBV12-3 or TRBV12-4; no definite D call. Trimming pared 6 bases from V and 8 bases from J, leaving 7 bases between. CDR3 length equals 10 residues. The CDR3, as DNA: TGTGCCAGCAGCGGGCAAGAAGCTTTCTTT. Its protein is CASSGQEAFF.

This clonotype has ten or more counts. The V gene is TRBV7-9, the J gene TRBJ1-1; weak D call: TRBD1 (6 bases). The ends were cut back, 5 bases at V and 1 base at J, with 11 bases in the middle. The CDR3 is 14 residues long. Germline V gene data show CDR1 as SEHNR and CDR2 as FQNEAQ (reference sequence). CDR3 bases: TGTGCCAGCAGCAGCGGACAGTGGAACACTGAAGCTTTCTTT. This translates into CASSSGQWNTEAFF.

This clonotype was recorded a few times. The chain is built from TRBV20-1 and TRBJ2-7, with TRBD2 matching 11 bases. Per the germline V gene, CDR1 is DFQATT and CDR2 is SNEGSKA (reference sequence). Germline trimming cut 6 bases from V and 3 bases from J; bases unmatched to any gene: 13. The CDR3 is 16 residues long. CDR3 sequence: CSASGTSGGSFYEQYF. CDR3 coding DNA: TGCAGTGCATCCGGGACTAGCGGAGGGTCTTTCTACGAGCAGTACTTC.

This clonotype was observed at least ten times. The CDR3 nucleotides are TGCAGCGTTGAAATCCAGGAAACTGTTTACAATGAGCAGTTCTTC. Translated: CSVEIQETVYNEQFF. The rearrangement joins TRBV29-1 to TRBJ2-1, with D unclear. This CDR3 region has 15 residues. V was pared by 2 bases and J by 4 bases, with 15 bases between. Per the germline V gene, CDR1 is SQVTM and CDR2 is ANQGSEA.